This is a list of T cell receptor beta chains from one sample in a study of blood T cell repertoires in COVID-19. This table comes from immunoSEQ multiplex PCR, and its TCRdb copy is limited to in-frame clones, with some not included. The table shows about 50,000 clones, with around 86% occurring only once. Sequencing was performed on peripheral blood. These receptors were obtained from an elderly woman with COVID-19, enrolled during active disease. CDR3s include the opening cysteine and the closing phenylalanine or tryptophan. Each record gives: V gene, D gene, CDR3 length, CDR3 protein. D genes are given only for firm matches.

TRBV29-1 | TRBD2 | 12 | CSVETSYYEQYF
TRBV27 | - | 14 | CASSLFSGVFGYTF
TRBV11-2 | TRBD2 | 16 | CASSTGTSWNTDTQYF
TRBV27 | - | 15 | CASGYMGPGGNEQFF
TRBV11-3 | - | 13 | CASSLFMGSKAFF
TRBV6-4 | - | 14 | CASSDPQANYGYTF
TRBV3-1/TRBV3-2 | - | 14 | CASSPLAGSYEQYF
TRBV7-6 | - | 14 | CASSPTGARYEQYF
TRBV7-3 | TRBD2 | 17 | CASRSHGTSGSTDTQYF
TRBV4-1 | - | 16 | CASSQVGPAWGEKLFF
TRBV7-9 | - | 14 | CASSFYATNEKLFF
TRBV27 | - | 15 | CASSLHREKGGELFF
TRBV24-1 | - | 14 | CATSDRGGPGELFF
TRBV4-2 | TRBD2 | 15 | CASSPRTSGIYEQFF
TRBV4-1 | - | 13 | CASSQDTGRLQFF
TRBV9 | - | 15 | CASSVGGDGTGELFF
TRBV6-6 | TRBD1 | 14 | CASRSRQGASGYTF
TRBV9 | TRBD1 | 14 | CASSRTGAGNTIYF
TRBV7-9 | TRBD2 | 15 | CASSSPGLATGELFF
TRBV12-3/TRBV12-4 | - | 11 | CASSNRDTQYF
TRBV7-8 | - | 15 | CASIGREVAYNEQFF
TRBV5-4 | TRBD1 | 16 | CASSHLGQGVGYEQYF
TRBV3-1/TRBV3-2 | - | 16 | CASSQELREIQETQYF
TRBV12-5 | - | 13 | CASGLTSGEPQHF
TRBV6-6 | - | 12 | CASSYEGNIQYF
TRBV19 | TRBD2 | 15 | CASSILAGGHNEQFF
TRBV18 | TRBD2 | 19 | CASSRVSAGAPSIINEQFF
TRBV29-1 | TRBD2 | 14 | CSVGLGTSSNEQFF
TRBV5-1 | TRBD2 | 17 | CASRGLAGDKGTGELFF
TRBV6-5 | - | 14 | CASSYSGGKETQYF
TRBV28 | - | 15 | CASVSGGTESYEQYF
TRBV11-2 | TRBD1 | 15 | CASSLGGQGNSPLHF
TRBV29-1 | - | 12 | CSVYPDTGELFF
TRBV5-1 | - | 14 | CASSLVAGKAEAFF
TRBV19 | TRBD1 | 16 | CASSIDRGLRTDTQYF
TRBV7-2 | TRBD2 | 15 | CASRGTTPQGGELFF
TRBV23-1 | - | 13 | CASSQPGDTEAFF
TRBV28 | - | 13 | CASSFDSSSAIYF
TRBV27 | TRBD1 | 15 | CASSLSGQGAYEQYF
TRBV19 | - | 16 | CASSGGRGYSNQPQHF
TRBV2 | - | 13 | CASRKQLTDTQYF
TRBV5-5 | - | 16 | CASSFRLSSGANVLTF
TRBV3-1/TRBV3-2 | TRBD2 | 16 | CASSQDRTSISYEQYF
TRBV30 | - | 15 | CAWMTPGGTNEKLFF
TRBV3-1/TRBV3-2 | - | 13 | CASGRGDNQPQHF